This T cell receptor beta chain was obtained from a study of T-cell reconstitution after alpha-beta-depleted transplantation in children. As concerns this clonotype: Its cognate antigen is unknown.

The TCRbeta library incorporated unique molecular identifiers. Each CDR3 protein gets one entry after TCRdb re-called the PCR reads with MiXCR. The table lists hundreds of thousands of distinct CDR3 sequences, 23% of them singletons. In germline, CDR1 is DFQATT, CDR2 SNEGSKA (reference sequence). V lost 4 bases, J lost 6 bases, and 16 bases lay in between. This CDR3 has 14 residues. General study results and limits: The origin of high day-60 TCRbeta diversity in some patients lay in surviving recipient T cells and thymic progenitors. Approximately two months post-transplant, alpha-beta T cells reportedly originated from several hundred expanded graft clones. Once a year had passed after transplant, T-cell counts and diversity came mostly from newly produced T cells.

This receptor was identified in a boy under three years old who had a stem cell transplant for acute myeloid leukemia, so the T cells may come from the graft donor. The chain links TRBV20-1 to TRBJ1-5; D might be TRBD1 (6 bases). The material was PBMCs, mostly from graft donor cells, obtained 360 days after TCRalphabeta/CD19-depleted stem cell transplant. CDR3 residues: CSATGVDPLQPQHF. The CDR3 coding sequence is TGCAGTGCTACAGGGGTGGACCCCCTTCAGCCCCAGCATTTT.